This passage covers 6 T cell receptor beta chains from one sample sequenced in a study of post-analysis software for immune sequencing data. Study-wide results and caveats: Controls showed lower frequencies than patients for roughly five TRBV segments, and TRBV5-6, TRBV5-1 and TRBV20-1 were among these.

Prepared libraries of TCR beta cDNA carried unique molecular identifiers. Each CDR3 protein gets one entry after TCRdb re-called the PCR reads with MiXCR. Among about 770,000 distinct CDR3 sequences listed, about 43% were seen once. These receptors lack a known antigen. Specimen: blood. All receptors come from a girl between 10 and 17 years old with multiple sclerosis.

The count of this clonotype is one. The DNA of the CDR3 is TGCAGCGCTAGCGGGACTCCCTACAATGAGCAGTTCTTC. Residues: CSASGTPYNEQFF. This rearrangement joins TRBV29-1 to TRBJ2-1; 9 bases are a match to TRBD2. Germline assignment: CDR1 SQVTM and CDR2 ANQGSEA. V was pared by 7 bases and J by 2 bases, with 3 bases of the junction left unmatched. This CDR3 comprises 13 residues.

The chain joins TRBV20-1 to TRBJ2-7, with 8 bases identical to TRBD1. CDR3 length equals 13 residues. The trim removed 5 bases at V and 5 bases at J, leaving 8 bases unmatched. Germline loops: CDR1 DFQATT, CDR2 SNEGSKA (reference sequence). The CDR3 DNA sequence: TGCAGTGCTGATACGGACAGGGCCGACGAGCAGTACTTC. Its translation is CSADTDRADEQYF.

This clonotype was picked up a small number of times. The chain couples TRBV6-1 to TRBJ1-2; 11 bases line up with TRBD1. The germline gives CDR1 MNHNS, CDR2 SASEGT. The J segment lost 1 base and the V segment lost 5 bases, leaving 9 bases of the junction unmatched. This CDR3 is 17 amino acids long. DNA for the CDR3: TGTGCCAGCAGTATGTACGGACAGGGGGCTAATAACTATGGCTACACCTTC. This sequence encodes CASSMYGQGANNYGYTF.

This clonotype was counted between two and nine times. The chain uses TRBV11-1 and TRBJ2-1; D might be TRBD2 (6 bases). This CDR3 spans 18 amino acids. V lost 5 bases to trimming and J lost 0 bases, with 20 bases between them. Germline CDR1 reads SGHAT; CDR2 reads FQDESV (reference sequence). The CDR3 sequence: CASSLGSGAQASYNEQFF. Written as DNA, the CDR3 is TGTGCCAGCAGCCTGGGTAGCGGAGCGCAAGCCTCCTACAATGAGCAGTTCTTC.

The chain carries TRBV20-1 and TRBJ2-3, with 8 bases fitting TRBD2. Per germline, CDR1 DFQATT and CDR2 SNEGSKA (reference sequence). V lost 2 bases, J lost 4 bases, and 8 bases stayed unmatched. CDR3 length: 15 amino acids. CDR3 protein: CSARLLTSAPDTQYF. In DNA form, the CDR3 reads TGCAGTGCTAGACTCCTGACTAGCGCGCCAGATACGCAGTATTTT.

The chain is built from TRBV10-3 and TRBJ2-1; no reliable D call. Trimming pared 10 bases from V and 13 bases from J, leaving 20 bases between. The length of the CDR3 is 12 residues. CDR1 is ENHRY, CDR2 SYGVKD, per germline. The CDR3 region has the DNA TGTGCCACCCGCAACACGGGCCCTACACAGTTCTTC. It yields the protein CATRNTGPTQFF.